The 2 T cell receptor beta chains given below trace back to one sample, sequenced in a study of shared clonotypes between healthy human individuals (dated by TCRdb to about 2020). Library preparation employed the immunoSEQ multiplex PCR assay. TCRdb's version of the immuneACCESS table is confined to in-frame rearrangements and falls short of the full clone set. An unresolved V gene accounts for under half of the shortfall where checked; the remainder is of unknown origin. In all, the sample holds approximately 710,000 clones, and about nine tenths of those were seen once. The ten top clones hold 34% of the sample. Material for sequencing was memory CD8+ T cells from PBMCs. The cell subset or site label on this specimen signifies: CD45RO+ cells pooled with CCR7-negative TemRA cells. Every receptor here comes from a young man in good health. Some clones in this sample may be carry-over from other donors' samples.

The chain is built from TRBV4-1 and TRBJ1-2; no reliable D call. V lost 1 base and J 7 bases, leaving 22 bases between the germline ends. Germline values: CDR1 MGHRA, CDR2 YSYEKL. The CDR3 runs to 17 residues. CDR3 in amino acids: CASSQVSGVSNPLGYTF. The CDR3 nucleotides are TGCGCCAGCAGCCAAGTTTCAGGAGTTTCAAACCCCCTTGGCTACACCTTC.

The chain uses TRBV19 and TRBJ1-1; TRBD1 agrees at 8 bases. Germline V gives CDR1 LNHDA, CDR2 SQIVND (reference sequence). The CDR3 is 16 residues long. V lost 8 bases to trimming and J lost 4 bases; unmatched junction nucleotides: 15. The CDR3 is CASGIWTGNFGTEAFF. The DNA of the CDR3 is TGTGCCAGTGGAATATGGACAGGGAATTTCGGCACTGAAGCTTTCTTT.